This TCR beta chain appears in the sequencing data of a study of cytomegalovirus exposure and HLA in healthy donors. The study ran its PCR with 60 Vbeta and 13 Jbeta primers. Profiled with immunoSEQ multiplex PCR; TCRdb holds only in-frame clones, not every one. This sample carries 200,000 to 250,000 clones, 75% to 80% of them seen once, and the ten largest clones take under 2%. With 4 bases removed from V and 8 bases from J, the gap between germline ends came to 12 bases. The length of the CDR3 is 13 residues. Germline CDR1 is SGHRS and CDR2 is YFSETQ. In its sample, this clone was seen a few times. Its antigen is undetermined. Nominally healthy donors were sampled, though unrecorded immune exposures were likely. The study, taken as a whole, reports: A later analysis reportedly identified an Asian-associated ancestry cluster as carrying fewer N-insertions than the 666-donor mean. When presence/absence was analysed, sequencing depth was taken to be roughly uniform across donors. Later analysis associated a missense DCLRE1C variant with TCR beta V- and J-gene trimming.

The material sequenced was PBMCs. The chain links TRBV5-1 to TRBJ1-4; no clear D. This sequence originates from a man aged 18 to 30 in good health and CMV-seronegative. This chain's CDR3 is CASSKGIGEKLFF. DNA for the CDR3: TGCGCCAGCAGCAAAGGTATCGGGGAAAAACTGTTTTTT.